What follows is one T cell receptor (beta chain) and its context. Antigen: not known. The repertoire was sequenced with immunoSEQ multiplex PCR; TCRdb's copy has only in-frame clones and lacks some. Here the sample spans around 180,000 clones, 88% being singletons. This entry is derived from a study of T cell responses to AZD1222 COVID-19 vaccine. Findings of the study overall: Reportedly, nearly half the spike-specific TCRs target unmutated variant regions.

The V and J ends lost 4 bases and 0 bases respectively, with 10 bases between them. There are 14 residues in the CDR3. Germline CDR1 reads LNHDA; CDR2 reads SQIVND (reference sequence). The chain combines TRBV19 with TRBJ2-7; the D is unclear. The sample here was peripheral blood, taken 28 days after the second AZD1222 dose. The sequence derives from an adult who received the AZD1222 COVID-19 vaccine. CDR3 protein: CASSKAVGSYEQYF. The CDR3 DNA reads as TGTGCCAGTAGTAAAGCAGTTGGCTCCTACGAGCAGTACTTC.